The rows below give T cell receptor beta chains drawn from one sample of a study of cytomegalovirus exposure and HLA in healthy donors. Clones were read by immunoSEQ multiplex PCR, and TCRdb kept only the in-frame ones, dropping some. The sample records around 180,000 clones, nearly 80% being singletons. Sample: PBMCs. The source of these receptors is a woman aged 30 to 39 in good health and CMV-seropositive. Each CDR3 is given with its conserved first and last residue. Each record gives: clone size, V gene, J gene, D gene, CDR3 protein, CDR3 DNA. D genes are given only for firm matches. Size is omitted from some rows. Given values are once, few, many or a class for expanded clones.

clone_size: .; v_call: TRBV5-1; j_call: TRBJ2-7; d_call: .; cdr3_aa: CASTTSVDRVYEQYF; cdr3_nt: TGCGCCAGCACCACGTCGGTTGACAGAGTCTACGAGCAGTACTTC
clone_size: .; v_call: TRBV2; j_call: TRBJ2-1; d_call: .; cdr3_aa: CASSESGETYNEQFF; cdr3_nt: TGTGCCAGCAGTGAATCGGGGGAAACCTACAATGAGCAGTTCTTC
clone_size: .; v_call: TRBV28; j_call: TRBJ1-1; d_call: TRBD1; cdr3_aa: CASRDRGFQPIPEAFF; cdr3_nt: TGTGCCAGCAGGGACAGGGGTTTCCAGCCTATACCTGAAGCTTTCTTT
clone_size: .; v_call: TRBV19; j_call: TRBJ1-1; d_call: .; cdr3_aa: CASISGWGTEAFF; cdr3_nt: TGTGCCAGTATTTCAGGGTGGGGCACTGAAGCTTTCTTT
clone_size: .; v_call: TRBV7-9; j_call: TRBJ2-5; d_call: TRBD1; cdr3_aa: CASSLTGLWQETQYF; cdr3_nt: TGTGCCAGCAGCTTGACAGGGCTGTGGCAAGAGACCCAGTACTTC
clone_size: .; v_call: TRBV27; j_call: TRBJ1-2; d_call: TRBD1; cdr3_aa: CASSERTGGLYGYTF; cdr3_nt: TGTGCCAGCAGTGAACGGACAGGGGGGCTCTATGGCTACACCTTC
clone_size: once; v_call: TRBV19; j_call: TRBJ2-7; d_call: .; cdr3_aa: CASSTHDRDYEQYF; cdr3_nt: TGTGCCAGTAGTACCCATGACAGAGACTACGAGCAGTACTTC
clone_size: .; v_call: TRBV10-3; j_call: TRBJ2-3; d_call: TRBD2; cdr3_aa: CAITVGLALDTQYF; cdr3_nt: TGTGCCATCACCGTCGGACTAGCCTTGGATACGCAGTATTTT
clone_size: .; v_call: TRBV5-4; j_call: TRBJ2-3; d_call: TRBD2; cdr3_aa: CASSLDFRASGGTSTDTQYF; cdr3_nt: TGTGCCAGCAGCTTGGATTTTCGGGCTAGCGGGGGGACTAGCACAGATACGCAGTATTTT
clone_size: .; v_call: TRBV5-8; j_call: TRBJ2-3; d_call: TRBD2; cdr3_aa: CASSGRRLAGHTDTQYF; cdr3_nt: TGTGCCAGCAGCGGCAGACGACTAGCGGGTCACACAGATACGCAGTATTTT
clone_size: .; v_call: TRBV6-5; j_call: TRBJ1-5; d_call: TRBD1; cdr3_aa: CASSRGQSLTQHF; cdr3_nt: TGTGCCAGCAGCCGGGGACAGTCATTGACCCAGCATTTT
clone_size: .; v_call: TRBV9; j_call: TRBJ1-1; d_call: .; cdr3_aa: CASSASGEGAFF; cdr3_nt: TGTGCCAGCAGTGCCTCTGGGGAGGGGGCTTTCTTT
clone_size: .; v_call: TRBV5-6; j_call: TRBJ2-2; d_call: TRBD1; cdr3_aa: CASSSVRQGVFTGELFF; cdr3_nt: TGTGCCAGCAGCTCCGTCCGACAGGGGGTTTTTACCGGGGAGCTGTTTTTT
clone_size: .; v_call: TRBV7-9; j_call: TRBJ2-5; d_call: .; cdr3_aa: CASSFRGSETQYF; cdr3_nt: TGTGCCAGCAGCTTTCGGGGGTCGGAGACCCAGTACTTC
clone_size: .; v_call: TRBV28; j_call: TRBJ1-2; d_call: .; cdr3_aa: CASSFNGYTF; cdr3_nt: TGTGCCAGCAGTTTTAATGGCTACACCTTC
clone_size: .; v_call: TRBV15; j_call: TRBJ2-1; d_call: .; cdr3_aa: CATSRESLRDLPYNEQFF; cdr3_nt: TGTGCCACCAGCAGAGAGAGTCTCCGGGACTTACCCTACAATGAGCAGTTCTTC
clone_size: .; v_call: TRBV29-1; j_call: TRBJ2-2; d_call: .; cdr3_aa: CSVGGRGNTGELFF; cdr3_nt: TGCAGCGTTGGCGGACGGGGGAACACCGGGGAGCTGTTTTTT
clone_size: .; v_call: TRBV28; j_call: TRBJ2-7; d_call: .; cdr3_aa: CASTAAQGAYEQYF; cdr3_nt: TGTGCCAGCACCGCTGCGCAAGGGGCATACGAGCAGTACTTC
clone_size: .; v_call: TRBV5-6; j_call: TRBJ2-7; d_call: TRBD1; cdr3_aa: CASEPTGRPYEQYF; cdr3_nt: TGTGCCAGCGAACCGACAGGGAGACCCTACGAGCAGTACTTC
clone_size: .; v_call: TRBV14; j_call: TRBJ2-7; d_call: TRBD1; cdr3_aa: CASSQAAGGPTEQYF; cdr3_nt: TGTGCCAGCAGCCAAGCCGCAGGGGGCCCCACTGAGCAGTACTTC
clone_size: .; v_call: TRBV7-8; j_call: TRBJ1-5; d_call: TRBD1; cdr3_aa: CASRRGTGDQPQHF; cdr3_nt: TGTGCCAGCAGGAGAGGGACAGGTGATCAGCCCCAGCATTTT
clone_size: .; v_call: TRBV6-1; j_call: TRBJ2-7; d_call: TRBD1; cdr3_aa: CASSEGQGHGEQYF; cdr3_nt: TGTGCCAGCAGTGAAGGACAGGGCCATGGCGAGCAGTACTTC
clone_size: once; v_call: TRBV27; j_call: TRBJ2-2; d_call: .; cdr3_aa: CASILRRDSTYTGELFF; cdr3_nt: TGTGCCAGCATTTTGCGCCGGGACTCCACTTACACCGGGGAGCTGTTTTTT
clone_size: .; v_call: TRBV13; j_call: TRBJ1-1; d_call: .; cdr3_aa: CASSSLREGSNTEAFF; cdr3_nt: TGTGCCAGCAGCTCCCTCAGGGAGGGCTCAAACACTGAAGCTTTCTTT
clone_size: .; v_call: TRBV28; j_call: TRBJ2-1; d_call: TRBD2; cdr3_aa: CASRSWTSLDEQFF; cdr3_nt: TGTGCCAGCAGATCCTGGACTAGTCTCGATGAGCAGTTCTTC
clone_size: once; v_call: TRBV15; j_call: TRBJ2-7; d_call: TRBD1; cdr3_aa: CATSRATGGKTYEQYF; cdr3_nt: TGTGCCACCAGCAGAGCTACAGGGGGTAAAACCTACGAGCAGTACTTC
clone_size: few; v_call: TRBV4-2; j_call: TRBJ2-3; d_call: .; cdr3_aa: CASSQVPPSSTDTQYF; cdr3_nt: TGTGCCAGCAGCCAAGTCCCCCCCTCCAGCACAGATACGCAGTATTTT
clone_size: .; v_call: TRBV9; j_call: TRBJ1-6; d_call: .; cdr3_aa: CASSVPVNSPLHF; cdr3_nt: TGTGCCAGCAGCGTGCCGGTTAATTCACCCCTCCACTTT
clone_size: .; v_call: TRBV19; j_call: TRBJ1-3; d_call: .; cdr3_aa: CASMAERSGNTIYF; cdr3_nt: TGTGCCAGTATGGCCGAGAGGTCTGGAAACACCATATATTTT
clone_size: .; v_call: TRBV19; j_call: TRBJ2-1; d_call: TRBD1; cdr3_aa: CASSGSGQTSSYNEQFF; cdr3_nt: TGTGCCAGTAGTGGCTCGGGACAGACCAGCTCCTACAATGAGCAGTTCTTC
clone_size: .; v_call: TRBV29-1; j_call: TRBJ1-1; d_call: .; cdr3_aa: CSVAGRGSGKTEAFF; cdr3_nt: TGCAGCGTTGCAGGCAGGGGATCGGGAAAAACTGAAGCTTTCTTT
clone_size: .; v_call: TRBV19; j_call: TRBJ2-5; d_call: .; cdr3_aa: CASSLQGAQETQYF; cdr3_nt: TGTGCCAGTAGCCTTCAGGGTGCCCAAGAGACCCAGTACTTC
clone_size: .; v_call: TRBV5-1; j_call: TRBJ1-1; d_call: TRBD1; cdr3_aa: CASSSGTGRSEAFF; cdr3_nt: TGCGCCAGCAGCTCGGGGACAGGGCGGTCCGAAGCTTTCTTT
clone_size: .; v_call: TRBV11-2; j_call: TRBJ2-7; d_call: .; cdr3_aa: CASSFPGSMDEQYF; cdr3_nt: TGTGCCAGCAGCTTCCCCGGGAGTATGGACGAGCAGTACTTC
clone_size: .; v_call: TRBV13; j_call: TRBJ2-3; d_call: TRBD2; cdr3_aa: CASSLAGGPGRDTQYF; cdr3_nt: TGTGCCAGCAGCTTGGCGGGAGGGCCGGGGAGGGATACGCAGTATTTT
clone_size: .; v_call: TRBV18; j_call: TRBJ2-7; d_call: TRBD2; cdr3_aa: CASSSGTSPGVDF; cdr3_nt: TGTGCCAGCTCGTCCGGGACTAGCCCCGGAGTAGACTTC
clone_size: .; v_call: TRBV4-1; j_call: TRBJ2-7; d_call: .; cdr3_aa: CASSPAGAPSYEQYF; cdr3_nt: TGCGCCAGCAGCCCAGCCGGAGCGCCTTCCTACGAGCAGTACTTC
clone_size: .; v_call: TRBV5-4; j_call: TRBJ2-5; d_call: TRBD2; cdr3_aa: CASNKPSGGRETQYF; cdr3_nt: TGTGCCAGCAACAAACCTAGCGGGGGGCGGGAGACCCAGTACTTC
clone_size: few; v_call: TRBV9; j_call: TRBJ2-1; d_call: TRBD2; cdr3_aa: CASSARLAGGLEQFF; cdr3_nt: TGTGCCAGCAGCGCCCGACTAGCGGGGGGGCTTGAGCAGTTCTTC
clone_size: .; v_call: TRBV5-6; j_call: TRBJ1-1; d_call: .; cdr3_aa: CASNFIGGGTEAFF; cdr3_nt: TGTGCCAGCAATTTTATTGGGGGAGGGACTGAAGCTTTCTTT
clone_size: .; v_call: TRBV27; j_call: TRBJ2-1; d_call: TRBD2; cdr3_aa: CASSYLAVLRPNEQFF; cdr3_nt: TGTGCCAGCAGTTACCTAGCGGTCCTCAGGCCCAATGAGCAGTTCTTC
clone_size: .; v_call: TRBV5-1; j_call: TRBJ1-2; d_call: .; cdr3_aa: CASSIISGAGGYTF; cdr3_nt: TGCGCCAGCAGCATCATCTCAGGTGCAGGCGGCTACACCTTC
clone_size: .; v_call: TRBV6-1; j_call: TRBJ2-7; d_call: TRBD1; cdr3_aa: CASSDPGQGAFQSYEQYF; cdr3_nt: TGTGCCAGCAGTGATCCCGGACAGGGGGCCTTCCAATCCTACGAGCAGTACTTC
clone_size: few; v_call: TRBV28; j_call: TRBJ2-2; d_call: .; cdr3_aa: CASSKAGSGELFF; cdr3_nt: TGTGCCAGCAGTAAAGCAGGCTCCGGGGAGCTGTTTTTT
clone_size: .; v_call: TRBV27; j_call: TRBJ1-2; d_call: .; cdr3_aa: CASSLSTGNHGYTF; cdr3_nt: TGTGCCAGCAGTTTATCAACGGGGAATCATGGCTACACCTTC
clone_size: .; v_call: TRBV2; j_call: TRBJ1-2; d_call: TRBD1; cdr3_aa: CASSEQGASNYGYTF; cdr3_nt: TGTGCCAGCAGCGAGCAGGGGGCCTCTAACTATGGCTACACCTTC
clone_size: .; v_call: TRBV7-9; j_call: TRBJ2-5; d_call: .; cdr3_aa: CASSPNSGSSTGTQYF; cdr3_nt: TGTGCCAGCAGCCCAAATTCCGGGTCGTCAACAGGGACCCAGTACTTC